The present TCR beta chain was sequenced within a study of identical twins (dated by TCRdb to about 2016). For the study in its entirety: To test whether fetal clonotypes persist, this study deep-sequenced TCR alpha and beta repertoires from monozygotic twins, from unrelated adults of various ages, and from cord blood. To rule out contamination, the twin experiments were replicated at different times with different library preparation protocols.

To prepare the library, 5' RACE was applied. TCRdb shows the sequencer as Illumina HiSeq 2000. A universal primer binding site was introduced by template switching, and a unique molecular identifier was present in the final cDNA, enabling accurate counting of TCR cDNA molecules. Specific primers in the conserved constant-segment region were used to synthesize first-strand cDNA for the TCR alpha and beta chains. To control for contamination, each cDNA library was double barcoded with a SMART-Mk sample barcode plus Illumina barcodes. TruSeq adapter sequences and Illumina sample barcodes were added in two successive PCR steps. TCR alpha and beta cDNA libraries were sequenced on the Illumina HiSeq platform with custom primers. In the paper's pipeline: Raw reads were processed with MiGEC to extract unique molecular identifiers, and MiXCR was used to determine CDR3 positions. For each individual, recombination models were inferred using an EM algorithm with the repgenHMM and IGoR tools. Shared clonotype analysis was performed with the tcR package in R, normalizing sharing by the product of cloneset sizes. To study raw recombination free of thymic and clonal selection effects, out-of-frame nonproductive sequences were analyzed. TCRdb took the public reads, trimmed them with fastp at Q25, ran MiXCR for clone calling and kept in-frame beta chains. A single entry per CDR3 protein holds the most common genes and DNA from its merged rows. Clone size and V and J calls follow TCRdb, not the original study. This sample is represented by approximately 590,000 distinct CDR3 sequences; 9% to 10% of them were singletons. The ten largest make up roughly 3% of the sample.

This clonotype appeared many times. The antigen this receptor binds is unknown. The sample holds no much larger clone one base away, and base qualities are not on file. From the germline V gene, CDR1 is MNHEY and CDR2 is SVGAGI. The CDR3 spans 14 residues, from the cysteine through the phenylalanine. Kept here is only the CDR3 DNA, which spans 42 bases and is read in frame from base 1. Deletion took 6 bases off V and 8 bases off J, with a span of 16 bases between the germline ends. What the authors observed across the whole study: Compared with coincidental sharing between unrelated individuals, out-of-frame TCR alpha sequences shared between twins showed an excess of sequences with low generation probability. A weaker excess of twin sharing was found in beta out-of-frame sequences because the signal-to-noise ratio was lowered by fewer shared sequences. Conclusions relied on cross-sectional statistical analysis, since the same donors could not be followed over many years. Out-of-frame TCR alpha sharing in monozygotic twins was systematically underestimated by recombination models, whereas sharing between unrelated individuals was in agreement with the recombination models. Abundant cord blood beta clonotypes carried fewer insertions; young adult naive repertoires showed a weaker similar trend, while memory repertoires showed none. Zero-insertion analyses could be partly confounded by invariant T cells such as MAIT and iNKT, although diverse VJ usage argued against such confounding for most clonotypes.

Every donor was a healthy Caucasian. The twin cohort comprised three pairs of female monozygotic twins, all aged about 18 to 29 years. The RNA used for TCR libraries was isolated from peripheral blood mononuclear cells. The same sample was also studied in work on yellow fever vaccine responses in identical twins. As described in the second report: The authors reported that the T cell response to vaccination in identical twins appeared partly convergent and partly personalized. The study precisely tracked vaccine-responding T cell clones in identical twins.

The TCR originated in a woman aged 18-29 years in good health. Recombination linked TRBV6-5 to TRBJ2-2, with the D segment possibly TRBD1 or TRBD2, each aligning over 5 bases. The material sequenced was PBMCs. The CDR3 here reads CASRFLRDVGELFF. At the DNA level, the sequence is TGTGCCAGCAGATTCCTCCGGGACGTTGGGGAGCTGTTTTTT.